This is a list of T cell receptor beta chains from one sample in a study of blood T cell repertoires in COVID-19. Clones were read by immunoSEQ multiplex PCR, and TCRdb kept only the in-frame ones, dropping some. The data contain about 190,000 clones, 84% of them singletons. Sequencing was carried out using peripheral blood. The receptors here all came from a human donor in a cohort sampled during active COVID-19. The CDR3 runs from the conserved cysteine through the conserved F or W. D genes are given only for firm matches.

d_call: NA; v_call: TRBV4-1; cdr3_length: 15; j_call: TRBJ2-7; cdr3_aa: CASSHIPGTPYEQYF; cdr3_nt: TGCGCCAGCAGCCACATCCCCGGGACACCATACGAGCAGTACTTC
d_call: NA; v_call: TRBV12-3/TRBV12-4; cdr3_length: 12; j_call: TRBJ1-2; cdr3_aa: CASSFGDRGYTF; cdr3_nt: TGTGCCAGCAGTTTCGGGGATCGTGGCTACACCTTC
d_call: TRBD2; v_call: TRBV19; cdr3_length: 15; j_call: TRBJ2-1; cdr3_aa: CASSIGLASTYEQFF; cdr3_nt: TGTGCCAGTAGTATAGGACTAGCGAGTACCTATGAGCAGTTCTTC
d_call: NA; v_call: TRBV29-1; cdr3_length: 11; j_call: TRBJ2-7; cdr3_aa: CSAGTGYEQYF; cdr3_nt: TGCAGCGCTGGGACTGGCTACGAGCAGTACTTC
d_call: NA; v_call: TRBV7-9; cdr3_length: 14; j_call: TRBJ2-3; cdr3_aa: CASSLTGGTDTQYF; cdr3_nt: TGTGCCAGCAGCTTAACAGGAGGCACAGATACGCAGTATTTT
d_call: NA; v_call: TRBV19; cdr3_length: 16; j_call: TRBJ1-5; cdr3_aa: CASSISREISNQPQHF; cdr3_nt: TGTGCCAGTAGTATATCTCGGGAAATTAGCAATCAGCCCCAGCATTTT
d_call: NA; v_call: TRBV18; cdr3_length: 15; j_call: TRBJ1-3; cdr3_aa: CASSSQGHDGNTIYF; cdr3_nt: TGTGCCAGCTCGAGCCAGGGGCATGATGGAAACACCATATATTTT
d_call: NA; v_call: TRBV15; cdr3_length: 16; j_call: TRBJ1-1; cdr3_aa: CATSRESSMGGTEAFF; cdr3_nt: TGTGCCACCAGCAGAGAAAGTTCGATGGGGGGCACTGAAGCTTTCTTT
d_call: NA; v_call: TRBV2; cdr3_length: 15; j_call: TRBJ2-7; cdr3_aa: CASSPGSPSPYEQYF; cdr3_nt: TGTGCCAGCAGCCCCGGGTCCCCGAGCCCCTACGAGCAGTACTTC
d_call: TRBD2; v_call: TRBV10-2; cdr3_length: 18; j_call: TRBJ2-3; cdr3_aa: CASSDPGVGLAGSDTQYF; cdr3_nt: TGCGCCAGCAGTGACCCGGGGGTTGGACTAGCGGGGTCAGATACGCAGTATTTT